This T cell receptor beta chain was observed in a study of shared clonotypes between healthy human individuals. The V gene end was trimmed by 4 bases and the J gene end by 3 bases; junction bases not matched to a gene: 11. The CDR3 totals 17 residues. From germline, CDR1 is MDHEN and CDR2 SYDVKM. Regarding this clone: The antigen is unknown.

Findings and limits, study-wide: Estimated clonotype richness was generally higher in naive than memory subsets. An effect of sequencing depth on clonotype sharing among donors was expected.

Naive CD4+ cells were CD45RA-selected; the remaining cells were memory. The input for sorted-subset replicate PCRs was approximately 200 ng DNA, tens of thousands of T cell genomes. The assay was immunoSEQ multiplex PCR, and TCRdb's table has in-frame clones only and misses some. The repertoire holds about 2.3 million clones, with over 90% as singletons. The V gene is TRBV28, the J gene TRBJ1-1, with 10 bases that match TRBD1. This TCR was sampled from a man aged 18 to 29 in good health. Some clones in this sample may be carry-over from other donors' samples. The sequencing sample was made of naive CD4+ T cells from PBMCs. As to subset: CD45RA+ positively selected. The CDR3, as DNA: TGTGCCAGCAGTTCCCCCCGGGACAGGGGACGTCACACTGAAGCTTTCTTT. It encodes CASSSPRDRGRHTEAFF. Full variable domain (missing parts from reference TRBV28 and TRBJ1-1): DVKVTQSSRYLVKRTGEKVFLECVQDMDHENMFWYRQDPGLGLRLIYFSYDVKMKEKGDIPEGYSVSREKKERFSLILESASTNQTSMYLCASSSPRDRGRHTEAFFGQGTRLTVV.